A single TCR beta chain is shown here with its context. Its antigen is not known. This record comes from a study of T cell repertoires in ileal Crohn's disease. Looking at the study overall: At surgery, under 40% of patients smoked, with median disease duration 7.9 years. Whole-study results and caveats: Clonal expansions were more frequent in active smokers than non-smokers at surgery. Endoscopic recurrence occurred in every patient whose clonality exceeded 26.8%.

Germline CDR1 reads MNHEY; CDR2 reads SVGAGI. V shed 6 bases and J shed 5 bases, with 10 bases lying between them. The CDR3 runs to 12 residues. The data were produced by immunoSEQ multiplex PCR, yet TCRdb's version contains in-frame clones alone and is incomplete. This sample carries 13,000 to 15,000 clones, 70% of them seen once, and the ten largest clones take 5.5% to 7.5%. This chain joins TRBV6-5 and TRBJ2-5; maybe TRBD1 (5 bases). Sequencing input: ileal tissue. The sequence derives from an adult with Crohn's disease. CDR3: CASRSPGETQYF. In nucleotides, the CDR3 is TGTGCCAGCAGGTCCCCAGGGGAGACCCAGTACTTC.